These 31 T cell receptor beta chains came from one sample sequenced in a study of blood T cell repertoires in COVID-19 (dated by TCRdb to 2018 to 2021). To prepare the library, the immunoSEQ multiplex PCR assay was applied. The table was pulled from immuneACCESS by TCRdb, which kept in-frame rearrangements only. Such tables lose some clones; where checked, under half of the loss comes from unresolved V genes, and the rest has no known cause. The sample table holds about 140,000 clones, of which roughly 78% were seen once. Around 4% of the sample comes from the top ten. The sequencing input was peripheral blood. The receptors come from a man in his sixties with acute or convalescent COVID-19.

This chain links TRBV7-9 with TRBJ2-1; 7 bases agree with TRBD2. The CDR3 is 16 amino acids. Germline CDR1 is SEHNR and CDR2 is FQNEAQ (reference sequence). J was trimmed by 4 bases and V by 3 bases; bases with no gene match: 9. The CDR3 loop reads CASSLQAGAGYNEQFF. The CDR3 region has the DNA TGTGCCAGCAGCTTGCAGGCGGGAGCGGGGTACAATGAGCAGTTCTTC.

The chain recombines TRBV5-1 with TRBJ1-2, with D perhaps matching TRBD1 (5 bases). Germline lookup yields CDR1 SGHRS and CDR2 YFSETQ. The CDR3 runs 14 residues. The V gene lost 2 bases and the J gene lost 0 bases, with 8 bases spanning the gap. This CDR3 is CASSLDSPNYGYTF. CDR3 sequence (DNA): TGCGCCAGCAGCTTAGACAGCCCTAACTATGGCTACACCTTC.

V is TRBV27 and J is TRBJ2-1; D is possibly TRBD2 (6 bases). The germline gives CDR1 MNHEY, CDR2 SMNVEV (reference sequence). CDR3 length: 16 amino acids. V shed 2 bases and J shed 0 bases, with 11 bases lying between them. The DNA for the CDR3 is TGTGCCAGCAGTTTAAAGGGACTTTACTCCTACAATGAGCAGTTCTTC. Encoded protein: CASSLKGLYSYNEQFF.

The sample holds one count of this clone. The J gene is TRBJ2-7, the V gene TRBV27; TRBD2 matches at 10 bases. The CDR3 consists of 16 residues. Germline lookup yields CDR1 MNHEY and CDR2 SMNVEV (reference sequence). With 0 bases clipped from V and 6 bases from J, the junction kept 8 bases outside the gene matches. CDR3 DNA sequence: TGTGCCAGCAGTTTATCTCGAGCGGGAGGGCGTAGCGAGCAGTACTTC. This translates into CASSLSRAGGRSEQYF.

The chain uses TRBV28 and TRBJ2-3; a possible D gene is TRBD2 (5 bases). Germline CDR1 and CDR2: MDHEN and SYDVKM. This CDR3 region has 16 residues. The ends were cut back, 4 bases at V and 1 base at J, with 15 bases in the middle. The CDR3 sequence is CASSSPPLRGTDTQYF. The CDR3 bases are TGTGCCAGCAGTTCCCCCCCCTTGCGGGGCACAGATACGCAGTATTTT.

This clone was detected only a few times. The chain has TRBV6-6 and TRBJ1-1; no firm D call. In germline, CDR1 is MNHNY, CDR2 SVGAGI (reference sequence). CDR3 length equals 14 residues. Trimming left V 7 bases short and J 5 bases short, with 17 bases between. The CDR3 nucleotides are TGTGCCAGCAAGGCGGACTCCCGTCGGACTGAAGCTTTCTTT. This encodes CASKADSRRTEAFF.

The rearrangement links TRBV3-1 (or the pseudogene TRBV3-2) to TRBJ1-5; maybe TRBD1 (5 bases). V lost 5 bases to trimming and J lost 1 base, with 12 bases between them. This CDR3 comprises 15 residues. Germline CDR1 LGHDT, CDR2 YNNKEL (reference sequence). CDR3 sequence: CASSSGDGSNQPQHF. CDR3 nucleotides: TGTGCCAGCAGCTCGGGGGACGGGAGCAATCAGCCCCAGCATTTT.

The chain links TRBV27 to TRBJ1-1; 8 nucleotides line up with TRBD1. The CDR3 has 16 amino acids. CDR1 MNHEY and CDR2 SMNVEV come from the germline V gene (reference sequence). Germline trimming cut 4 bases from V and 2 bases from J; bases unmatched to any gene: 9. CDR3 sequence reads: CASSSETGAVNTEAFF. The CDR3 nucleotides are TGTGCCAGCAGTTCCGAGACAGGGGCCGTTAACACTGAAGCTTTCTTT.

The table lists this clone with a few counts. The chain's CDR3 is CASSLRQGGGYGYTF. CDR3 nucleotides: TGTGCCAGCAGCTTAAGGCAGGGAGGGGGCTATGGCTACACCTTC. The chain has TRBV7-2 and TRBJ1-2; a possible D gene is TRBD1 (6 bases). The CDR3 spans 15 residues. Germline CDR1 is SGHTA and CDR2 is FQGNSA. V shed 2 bases and J shed 4 bases, with 14 bases lying between them.

This clone was seen more than once but under ten times. The CDR3 DNA is TGTGCCAGCAGTTTGGGGACAGGGAGCATAGCTAAGAAAGGGACCCAGTACTTC. This gives the protein CASSLGTGSIAKKGTQYF. The chain joins TRBV28 to TRBJ2-5; 9 nucleotides match TRBD1. The germline CDR1 and CDR2 sequences are MDHEN and SYDVKM. The CDR3 covers 18 residues. The V and J ends lost 3 bases and 7 bases, in that order; junction bases with no gene match: 18.

The chain has TRBV18 and TRBJ2-3, with 10 bases lining up with TRBD2. CDR3 length equals 14 residues. Looked up from germline, CDR1 is KGHSH and CDR2 is LQKENI. Trimming at V came to 5 bases and at J to 2 bases, leaving 1 base not matched to a gene. The CDR3 loop reads CASSGLAVTDTQYF. In DNA form, the CDR3 reads TGTGCCAGCTCAGGACTAGCGGTCACAGATACGCAGTATTTT.

This clone came up once. The chain recombines TRBV5-1 with TRBJ1-2, with D perhaps TRBD1 (5 bases). This CDR3 is 14 amino acids long. From germline, CDR1 is SGHRS and CDR2 YFSETQ. Trimming shortened V by 0 bases and J by 7 bases, and 13 bases separated the two germline ends. CDR3 in amino acids: CASSLEGRSFGYTF. For the CDR3, the DNA is TGCGCCAGCAGCTTGGAGGGGCGGTCCTTTGGCTACACCTTC.

The chain carries TRBV7-2 and TRBJ1-2; D gene uncertain. This CDR3 is built from 12 residues. Trimming stripped 1 base from V and 10 bases from J, with 10 bases between. In germline, CDR1 is SGHTA, CDR2 FQGNSA. In DNA form, the CDR3 reads TGTGCCAGCAGCTTAGAGCGCGGATACTACACCTTC. Translation gives CASSLERGYYTF.

The V call is TRBV2, the J call TRBJ1-5; 7 bases are shared with TRBD1. Germline-derived CDR1 and CDR2 are SNHLY and FYNNEI. V shed 8 bases, J shed 4 bases, and the junction held 11 bases outside the gene matches. The CDR3 runs to 15 residues. The chain's CDR3 is CASSGRPGGNQPQHF. CDR3 nucleotides: TGTGCCAGCTCGGGGAGGCCAGGGGGAAATCAGCCCCAGCATTTT.

Only one count was recorded for this clone. The chain joins TRBV19 to TRBJ1-5; D is unclear. This CDR3 has 12 residues. V lost 3 bases and J lost 5, with 5 bases in between. Germline loops: CDR1 LNHDA, CDR2 SQIVND (reference sequence). The CDR3 loop reads CASSIGHQPQHF. CDR3 DNA: TGTGCCAGTAGTATCGGTCATCAGCCCCAGCATTTT. The full variable domain, with the rest looked up from reference TRBV19 and TRBJ1-5, is DGGITQSPKYLFRKEGQNVTLSCEQNLNHDAMYWYRQDPGQGLRLIYYSQIVNDFQKGDIAEGYSVSREKKESFPLTVTSAQKNPTAFYLCASSIGHQPQHFGDGTRLSIL.

V gene TRBV28 combines with J gene TRBJ2-2, with 8 nucleotides matching TRBD1. V lost 5 bases and J lost 4; bases outside the gene matches: 12. Germline CDR1 reads MDHEN; CDR2 reads SYDVKM. The CDR3 covers 17 residues. CDR3 residues: CASSKPLDRARTGELFF. CDR3 bases: TGTGCCAGCAGTAAGCCATTGGACAGGGCGCGCACCGGGGAGCTGTTTTTT.

This chain links TRBV11-3 with TRBJ2-3; tentatively, D is TRBD1 (5 bases). Trimming pared 0 bases from V and 0 bases from J, leaving 22 bases between. CDR1 is SGHNT, CDR2 YENEEA, per germline. The CDR3 consists of 20 residues. CDR3 DNA sequence: TGTGCCAGCAGCTTAGAATCACTGTCCTGGGGCTACACTAGCACAGATACGCAGTATTTT. Translating it yields CASSLESLSWGYTSTDTQYF.

The chain joins TRBV20-1 to TRBJ2-2, with D maybe TRBD2 (6 bases). Trimming pared 3 bases from V and 5 bases from J, leaving 13 bases between. The length of the CDR3 is 14 residues. Germline values: CDR1 DFQATT, CDR2 SNEGSKA (reference sequence). The CDR3: CSASIGRGTGELFF. Here the CDR3 DNA reads TGCAGTGCTAGTATCGGGAGAGGTACCGGGGAGCTGTTTTTT.

The chain carries TRBV19 and TRBJ2-1; D remains ambiguous. V was pared by 5 bases and J by 9 bases, with 8 bases between. Germline CDR1 is LNHDA and CDR2 is SQIVND (reference sequence). The CDR3 has 11 amino acids. CDR3 DNA: TGTGCCAGTAGTGCCCTGAGTGAGCAGTTCTTC. This translates into CASSALSEQFF.

The chain uses TRBV12-3 or TRBV12-4 and TRBJ2-1, with TRBD2 matching over 8 bases. The CDR3 is 13 residues long. J gave up 7 bases and V 6 bases, and 5 bases lay outside the gene matches. The CDR3 loop reads CASRPRGENEQFF. CDR3 DNA: TGTGCCAGCAGGCCGCGGGGGGAGAATGAGCAGTTCTTC.

The rearrangement uses TRBV18 and TRBJ1-5; unclear D gene. Trimming cost V 3 bases and J 0 bases, with 9 bases left between them. CDR3 length: 15 residues. Germline values: CDR1 KGHSH, CDR2 LQKENI. The CDR3 DNA is TGTGCCAGCTCACCCCGCCGGTATAGCAATCAGCCCCAGCATTTT. Translation: CASSPRRYSNQPQHF.

This clone was counted a few times. The CDR3: CASGETGLRNTEAFF. In DNA form, the CDR3 reads TGTGCCAGCGGGGAGACAGGGCTGCGCAACACTGAAGCTTTCTTT. The V call is TRBV27, the J call TRBJ1-1; 7 bases map to TRBD1. Germline V gene sequence: CDR1 MNHEY, CDR2 SMNVEV (reference sequence). CDR3 length: 15 amino acids. J gave up 2 bases and V 8 bases, and 11 bases lay outside the gene matches.

The chain recombines TRBV7-5 with TRBJ1-3; the DNA was not compared with TRBD1, the D call given in the table. TRBV7-5 is tagged as a pseudogene. CDR3 length: 14 residues. The CDR3 is CVRRDTSSGNTIYF. CDR3 sequence (DNA): TGTGTCAGGAGAGACACGAGCTCTGGAAACACCATATATTTT.

The chain couples TRBV4-3 to TRBJ1-5; 7 nucleotides match TRBD1. This CDR3 has 15 amino acids. CDR1 LGHNA and CDR2 YSLEER come from the germline V gene. Trimming at V came to 0 bases and at J to 6 bases, leaving 5 bases not matched to a gene. The CDR3 sequence is CASSQDRQGGQPQHF. CDR3 bases: TGCGCCAGCAGCCAAGATCGACAGGGTGGTCAGCCCCAGCATTTT.

This clone was detected only a few times. The chain recombines TRBV18 with TRBJ2-1; the match to TRBD2 covers 8 bases. The CDR3 sequence is 13 residues long. Germline trimming cut 3 bases from V and 7 bases from J; bases unmatched to any gene: 2. CDR1 KGHSH and CDR2 LQKENI come from the germline V gene. The CDR3 here is CASSPSGGNEQFF. The DNA for the CDR3 is TGTGCCAGCTCACCCAGCGGGGGTAATGAGCAGTTCTTC.

The chain carries TRBV24-1 and TRBJ2-7; 8 bases fit TRBD1. The V and J ends lost 5 bases and 0 bases, in that order; junction bases with no gene match: 8. The CDR3 runs to 16 residues. Germline-derived CDR1 and CDR2 are KGHDR and SFDVKD. The CDR3 DNA sequence: TGTGCCACCAGTGGTAATGACAGGGGATCCTCCTACGAGCAGTACTTC. It is translated as CATSGNDRGSSYEQYF.

This chain joins TRBV11-2 and TRBJ1-4; D remains ambiguous. This CDR3 region has 13 residues. The germline V gene encodes CDR1 SGHAT and CDR2 FQNNGV. Trimming left V 1 base short and J 8 bases short, with 8 bases between. The CDR3, as DNA: TGTGCCAGCAGCTTAGGGAGGCAGGAAAAACTGTTTTTT. Translating gives CASSLGRQEKLFF.

The chain combines TRBV28 with TRBJ2-2; D is possibly TRBD2 (7 bases). V dropped 8 bases and J dropped 1 base, with 23 bases sitting between them. In germline, CDR1 is MDHEN, CDR2 SYDVKM. The CDR3 is 18 amino acids. Here the CDR3 reads CASRTQLGGAVNTGELFF. CDR3 DNA sequence: TGTGCCAGCCGGACTCAGCTGGGGGGGGCCGTGAACACCGGGGAGCTGTTTTTT.

This chain links TRBV18 with TRBJ1-2; D not resolved. This CDR3 is built from 13 residues. The V and J ends lost 3 bases and 8 bases respectively, with 13 bases between them. In germline, CDR1 is KGHSH, CDR2 LQKENI. CDR3 residues: CASSPVEREGYTF. DNA for the CDR3: TGTGCCAGCTCACCCGTGGAACGGGAAGGCTACACCTTC. Based on the CDR3 plus reference TRBV18 and TRBJ1-2, the full variable domain is NAGVMQNPRHLVRRRGQEARLRCSPMKGHSHVYWYRQLPEEGLKFMVYLQKENIIDESGMPKERFSAEFPKEGPSILRIQQVVRGDSAAYFCASSPVEREGYTFGSGTRLTVV.

The rearrangement links TRBV7-9 to TRBJ2-5, with 10 nucleotides matching TRBD2. There are 14 residues in the CDR3. After removal of 2 bases from V and 5 bases from J, the junction contained 2 bases not matched to a gene. The germline gives CDR1 SEHNR, CDR2 FQNEAQ (reference sequence). The CDR3 is CASSLLAGDETQYF. CDR3 DNA: TGTGCCAGCAGCTTACTAGCGGGAGATGAGACCCAGTACTTC.

This sequence joins TRBV19 and TRBJ2-2; possibly TRBD2 for D (5 bases). CDR3 length: 18 amino acids. CDR1 LNHDA and CDR2 SQIVND come from the germline V gene (reference sequence). V was trimmed by 2 bases and J by 2 bases, leaving 18 bases between them. The CDR3: CASSIIGGQATNTGELFF. The CDR3, as DNA: TGTGCCAGTAGTATAATCGGCGGGCAGGCGACCAACACCGGGGAGCTGTTTTTT.